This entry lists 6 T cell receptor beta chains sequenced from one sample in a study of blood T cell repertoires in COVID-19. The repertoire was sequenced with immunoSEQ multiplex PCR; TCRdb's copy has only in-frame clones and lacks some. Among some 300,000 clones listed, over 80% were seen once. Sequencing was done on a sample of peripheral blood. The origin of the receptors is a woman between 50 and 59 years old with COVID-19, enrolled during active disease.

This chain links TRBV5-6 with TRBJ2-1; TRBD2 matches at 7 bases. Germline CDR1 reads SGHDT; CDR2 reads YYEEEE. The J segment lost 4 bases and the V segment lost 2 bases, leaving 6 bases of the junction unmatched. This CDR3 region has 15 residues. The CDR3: CASSLSGDLYNEQFF. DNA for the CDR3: TGTGCCAGCAGCTTAAGCGGGGATTTATACAATGAGCAGTTCTTC.

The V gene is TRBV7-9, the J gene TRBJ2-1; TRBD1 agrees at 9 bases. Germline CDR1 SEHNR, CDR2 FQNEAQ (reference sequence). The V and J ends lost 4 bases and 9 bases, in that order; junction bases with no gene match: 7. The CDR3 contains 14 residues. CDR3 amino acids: CASSSRTGVGEQFF. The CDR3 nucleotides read TGTGCCAGCAGCTCTCGGACAGGGGTAGGTGAGCAGTTCTTC.

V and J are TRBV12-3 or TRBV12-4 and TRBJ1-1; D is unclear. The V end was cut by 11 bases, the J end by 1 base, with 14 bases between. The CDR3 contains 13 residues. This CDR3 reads CAGSWRANTEAFF. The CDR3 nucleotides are TGTGCCGGGTCATGGAGAGCGAACACTGAAGCTTTCTTT.

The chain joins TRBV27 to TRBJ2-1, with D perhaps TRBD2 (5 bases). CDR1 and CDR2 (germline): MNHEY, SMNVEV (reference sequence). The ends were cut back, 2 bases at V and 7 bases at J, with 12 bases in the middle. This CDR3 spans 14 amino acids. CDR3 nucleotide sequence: TGTGCCAGCAGTTTAGACCTTCGGGGTAATGAGCAGTTCTTC. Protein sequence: CASSLDLRGNEQFF.

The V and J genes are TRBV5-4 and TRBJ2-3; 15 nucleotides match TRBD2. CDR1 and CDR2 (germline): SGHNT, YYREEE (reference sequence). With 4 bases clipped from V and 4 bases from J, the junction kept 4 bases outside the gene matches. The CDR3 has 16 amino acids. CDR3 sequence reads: CASSPRTSGRADTQYF. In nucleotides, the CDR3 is TGTGCCAGCAGCCCGCGGACTAGCGGGAGGGCAGATACGCAGTATTTT.

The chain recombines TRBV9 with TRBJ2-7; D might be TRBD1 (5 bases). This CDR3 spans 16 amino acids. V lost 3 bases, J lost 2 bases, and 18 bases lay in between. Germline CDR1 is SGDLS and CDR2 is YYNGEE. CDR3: CASSGSSGLVPYEQYF. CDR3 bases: TGTGCCAGCAGCGGGTCCTCAGGGTTAGTTCCCTACGAGCAGTACTTC. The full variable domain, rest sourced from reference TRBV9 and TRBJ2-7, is DSGVTQTPKHLITATGQRVTLRCSPRSGDLSVYWYQQSLDQGLQFLIQYYNGEERAKGNILERFSAQQFPDLHSELNLSSLELGDSALYFCASSGSSGLVPYEQYFGPGTRLTVT.